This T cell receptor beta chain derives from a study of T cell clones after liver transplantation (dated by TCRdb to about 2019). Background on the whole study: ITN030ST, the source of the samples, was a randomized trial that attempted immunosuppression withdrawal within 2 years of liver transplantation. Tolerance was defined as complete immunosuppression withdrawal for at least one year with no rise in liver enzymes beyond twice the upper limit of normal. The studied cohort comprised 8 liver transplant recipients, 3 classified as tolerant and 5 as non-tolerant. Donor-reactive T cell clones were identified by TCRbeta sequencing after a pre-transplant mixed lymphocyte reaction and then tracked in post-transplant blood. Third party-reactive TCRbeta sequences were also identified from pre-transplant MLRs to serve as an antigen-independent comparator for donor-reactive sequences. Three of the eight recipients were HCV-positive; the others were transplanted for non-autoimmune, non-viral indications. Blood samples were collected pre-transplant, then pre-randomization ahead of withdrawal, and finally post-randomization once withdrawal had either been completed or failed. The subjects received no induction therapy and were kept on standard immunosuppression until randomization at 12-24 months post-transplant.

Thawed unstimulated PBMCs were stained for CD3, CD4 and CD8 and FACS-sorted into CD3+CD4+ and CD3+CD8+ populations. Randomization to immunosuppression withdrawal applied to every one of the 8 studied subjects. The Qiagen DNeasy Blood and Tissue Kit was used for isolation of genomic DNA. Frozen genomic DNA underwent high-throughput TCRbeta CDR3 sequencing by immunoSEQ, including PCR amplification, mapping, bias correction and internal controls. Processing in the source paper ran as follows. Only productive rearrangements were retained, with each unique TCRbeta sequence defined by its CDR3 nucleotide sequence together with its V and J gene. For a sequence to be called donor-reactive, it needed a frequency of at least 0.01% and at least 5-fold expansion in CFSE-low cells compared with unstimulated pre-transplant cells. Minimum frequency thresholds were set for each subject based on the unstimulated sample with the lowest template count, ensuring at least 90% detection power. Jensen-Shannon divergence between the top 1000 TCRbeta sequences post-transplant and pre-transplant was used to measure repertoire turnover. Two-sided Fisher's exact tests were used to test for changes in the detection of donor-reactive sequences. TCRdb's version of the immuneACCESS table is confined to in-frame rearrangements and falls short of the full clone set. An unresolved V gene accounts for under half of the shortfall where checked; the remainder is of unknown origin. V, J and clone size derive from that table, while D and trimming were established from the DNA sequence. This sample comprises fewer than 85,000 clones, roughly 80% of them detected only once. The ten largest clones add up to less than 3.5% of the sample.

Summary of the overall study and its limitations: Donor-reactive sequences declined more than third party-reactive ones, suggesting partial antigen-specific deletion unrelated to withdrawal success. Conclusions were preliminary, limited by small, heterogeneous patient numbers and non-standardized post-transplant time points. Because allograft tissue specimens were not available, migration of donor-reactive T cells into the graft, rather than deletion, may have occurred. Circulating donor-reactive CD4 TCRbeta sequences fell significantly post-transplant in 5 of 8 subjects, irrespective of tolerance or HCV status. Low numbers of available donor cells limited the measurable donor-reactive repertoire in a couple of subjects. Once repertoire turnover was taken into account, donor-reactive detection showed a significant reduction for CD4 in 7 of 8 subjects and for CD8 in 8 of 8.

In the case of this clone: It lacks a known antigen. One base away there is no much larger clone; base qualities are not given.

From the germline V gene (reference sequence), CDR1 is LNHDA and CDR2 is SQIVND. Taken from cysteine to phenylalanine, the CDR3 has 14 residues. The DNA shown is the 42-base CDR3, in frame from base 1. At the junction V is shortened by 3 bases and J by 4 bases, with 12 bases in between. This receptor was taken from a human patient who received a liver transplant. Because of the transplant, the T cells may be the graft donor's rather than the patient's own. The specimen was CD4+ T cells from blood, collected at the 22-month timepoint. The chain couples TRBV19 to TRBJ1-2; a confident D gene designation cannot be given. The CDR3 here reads CASSIGELGYGYTF. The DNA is TGTGCCAGTAGTATCGGGGAACTTGGCTATGGCTACACCTTC.